This T cell receptor (beta chain) was sequenced during a study of shared clonotypes between healthy human individuals. Study results and limitations: For naive CD4 cells, roughly 4.8% of clonotypes were shared across a handful of donors.

The table came from immunoSEQ multiplex PCR; TCRdb's copy has only in-frame clones and leaves some out. The sample has some 2.3 million clones; over 85% are singletons. Germline V gene lookup returns CDR1 SGHRS and CDR2 YFSETQ. The CDR3 length is 14 residues. Trimming left V 7 bases short and J 1 base short, with 15 bases between. As to this clone: What it binds is unknown.

HIV-negative, healthy adults without recent acute infections or vaccinations were the donors. The sequence was collected from a man in his late teens or twenties in good health. Some clones in this sample may be carry-over from other donors' samples. This rearrangement joins TRBV5-1 to TRBJ2-7; D is unclear. Sequencing was performed on naive CD4+ T cells from PBMCs. The sample's subset: CD45RA+ positively selected. CDR3 amino acids: CASGSLSRSYEQYF. CDR3 DNA sequence: TGCGCCAGCGGGTCTCTATCCAGGTCCTACGAGCAGTACTTC.